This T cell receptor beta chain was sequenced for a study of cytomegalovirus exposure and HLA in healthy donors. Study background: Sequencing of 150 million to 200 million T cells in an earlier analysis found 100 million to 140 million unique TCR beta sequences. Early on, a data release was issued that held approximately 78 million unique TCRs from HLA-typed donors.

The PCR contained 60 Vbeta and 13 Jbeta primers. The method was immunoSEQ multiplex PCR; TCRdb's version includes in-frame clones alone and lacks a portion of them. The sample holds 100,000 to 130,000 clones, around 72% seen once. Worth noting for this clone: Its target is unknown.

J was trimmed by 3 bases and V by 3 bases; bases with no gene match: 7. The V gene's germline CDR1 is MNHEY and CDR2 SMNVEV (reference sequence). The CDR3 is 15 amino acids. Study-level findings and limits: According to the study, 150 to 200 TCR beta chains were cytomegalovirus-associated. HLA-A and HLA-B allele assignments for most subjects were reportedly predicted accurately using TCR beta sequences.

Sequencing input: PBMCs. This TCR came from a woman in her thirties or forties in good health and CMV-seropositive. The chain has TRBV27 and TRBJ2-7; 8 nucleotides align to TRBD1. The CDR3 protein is CASSFLGQGDYEQYF. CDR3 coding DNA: TGTGCCAGCAGTTTCCTCGGACAGGGTGACTACGAGCAGTACTTC.